This T cell receptor (beta chain) emerged from a study of human T cells and chemical hapten exposure. Study information: Diphenylcyclopropenone was applied weekly to patients' scalps across the approximately 25-week study. Per-sample TCR yield variability stemmed mainly from small pooled library volume differences.

Time point of the sample: patch test 1, 2 weeks after DPC sensitization. Treatment here: therapeutic diphenylcyclopropenone sensitization with weekly scalp DPC. Trimming removed 3 bases at V and 1 base at J, with 12 bases between. Germline V lookup: CDR1 DFQATT, CDR2 SNEGSKA (reference sequence). This CDR3 is built from 14 residues. TCRdb re-called the RACE reads through MiXCR, storing one row per CDR3 protein. The profile shows around 120,000 distinct CDR3 sequences, roughly 13% of them singletons. This clonotype came up a few times. The receptor was derived from a man between 18 and 35 years old with alopecia areata. Some clones in this sample may be carry-over from other donors' samples. The chain uses TRBV20-1 and TRBJ1-1, with unresolved D. The material sequenced was whole blood, taken in connection with sensitization to the hapten diphenylcyclopropenone (DPC). The CDR3 is CSASNPQWNTEAFF. CDR3 DNA: TGCAGTGCTAGTAACCCTCAGTGGAACACTGAAGCTTTCTTT.